Reported below is one TCR beta chain. Its target is not known. PCR involved 60 Vbeta and 13 Jbeta primers. Assay: immunoSEQ multiplex PCR; the TCRdb copy retains only in-frame clones and omits some. In the table there are 120,000 or so clones, 60% to 85% of which are singletons. This sample is drawn from a study of cytomegalovirus exposure and HLA in healthy donors. The ends lost 1 base at V and 11 bases at J; junction bases unmatched: 9. The CDR3 covers 15 residues. Germline values: CDR1 LNHNV, CDR2 YYDKDF (reference sequence). Whole-study findings and limits: The authors listed 164 TCR beta chains as cytomegalovirus-associated. In a later analysis, HLA-associated beta chains showed higher expansion and lower generation probabilities than comparable chains.

The V call is TRBV15, the J call TRBJ1-1; 11 bases are a match to TRBD1. Input material: PBMCs. This TCR came from a man younger than 45 in good health and CMV-seronegative. The CDR3 region has the DNA TGTGCCACCAGCAGAGCTCCGGGACAGGGGGTAGATGCTTTCTTT. Translated, it gives CATSRAPGQGVDAFF.